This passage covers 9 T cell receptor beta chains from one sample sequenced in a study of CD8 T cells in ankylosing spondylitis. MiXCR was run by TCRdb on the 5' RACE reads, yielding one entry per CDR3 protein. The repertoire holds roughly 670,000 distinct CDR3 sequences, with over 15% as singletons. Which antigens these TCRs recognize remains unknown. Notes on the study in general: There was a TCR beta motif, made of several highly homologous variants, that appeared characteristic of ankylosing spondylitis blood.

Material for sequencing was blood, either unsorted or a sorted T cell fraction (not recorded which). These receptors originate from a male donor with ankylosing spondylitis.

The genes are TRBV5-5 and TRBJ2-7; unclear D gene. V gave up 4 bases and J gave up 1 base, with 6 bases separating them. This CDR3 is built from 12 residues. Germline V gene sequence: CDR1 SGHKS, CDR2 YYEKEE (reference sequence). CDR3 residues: CASSIDSYEQYF. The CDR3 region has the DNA TGTGCCAGCAGCATCGATTCCTACGAGCAGTACTTC.

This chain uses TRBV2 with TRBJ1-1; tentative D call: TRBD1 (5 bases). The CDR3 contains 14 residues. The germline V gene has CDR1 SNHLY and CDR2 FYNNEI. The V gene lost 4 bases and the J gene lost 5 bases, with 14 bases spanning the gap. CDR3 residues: CASSGGGLGTEAFF. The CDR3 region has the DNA TGTGCCAGCAGTGGGGGGGGGTTGGGGACTGAAGCTTTCTTT.

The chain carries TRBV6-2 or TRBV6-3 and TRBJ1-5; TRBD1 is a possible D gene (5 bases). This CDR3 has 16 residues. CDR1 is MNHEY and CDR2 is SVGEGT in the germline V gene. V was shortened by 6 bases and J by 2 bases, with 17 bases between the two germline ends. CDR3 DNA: TGTGCCAGCAGGGCCTGGGAGGGGACGGGCAATCAGCCCCAGCATTTT. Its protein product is CASRAWEGTGNQPQHF.

CDR3 region: CASSPRAPLINSPLHF. CDR3 coding DNA: TGTGCCAGCAGTCCCAGGGCTCCCCTCATCAATTCACCCCTCCACTTT. This chain connects TRBV6-1 to TRBJ1-6; tentative D call: TRBD1 (5 bases). Germline CDR1 reads MNHNS; CDR2 reads SASEGT. There are 16 residues in the CDR3. V gave up 5 bases and J gave up 7 bases, with 18 bases separating them.

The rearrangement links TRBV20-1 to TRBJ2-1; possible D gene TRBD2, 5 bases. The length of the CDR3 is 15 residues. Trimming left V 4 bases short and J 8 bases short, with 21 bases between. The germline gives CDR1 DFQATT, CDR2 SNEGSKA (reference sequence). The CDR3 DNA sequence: TGCAGTGCTACCCGACCTTCGCGGAGGTTAGATGAGCAGTTCTTC. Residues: CSATRPSRRLDEQFF.

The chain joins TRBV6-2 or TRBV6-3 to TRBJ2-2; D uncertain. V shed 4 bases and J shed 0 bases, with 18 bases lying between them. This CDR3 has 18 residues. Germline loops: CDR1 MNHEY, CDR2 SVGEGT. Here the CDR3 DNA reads TGTGCCAGCAGTTGCGTCTTAGGGCACCCGACGAACACCGGGGAGCTGTTTTTT. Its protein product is CASSCVLGHPTNTGELFF.

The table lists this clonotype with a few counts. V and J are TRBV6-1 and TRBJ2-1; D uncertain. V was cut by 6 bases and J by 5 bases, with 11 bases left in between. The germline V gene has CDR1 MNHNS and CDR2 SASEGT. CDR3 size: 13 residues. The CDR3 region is CASRPQAHNEQFF. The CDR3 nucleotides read TGTGCCAGCAGGCCCCAAGCCCACAATGAGCAGTTCTTC.

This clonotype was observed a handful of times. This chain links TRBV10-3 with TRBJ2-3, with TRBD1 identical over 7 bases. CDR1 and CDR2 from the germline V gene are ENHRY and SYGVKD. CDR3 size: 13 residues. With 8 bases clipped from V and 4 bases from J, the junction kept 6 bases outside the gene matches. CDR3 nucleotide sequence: TGTGCCATCGGGACAGACGGGTCAGATACGCAGTATTTT. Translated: CAIGTDGSDTQYF.

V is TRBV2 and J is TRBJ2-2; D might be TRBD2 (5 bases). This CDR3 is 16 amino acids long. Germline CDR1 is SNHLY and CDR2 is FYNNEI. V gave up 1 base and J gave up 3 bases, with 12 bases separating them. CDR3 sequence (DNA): TGTGCCAGCAGTGAAGATCCCCCGGGGTACACCGGGGAGCTGTTTTTT. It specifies CASSEDPPGYTGELFF.